Presented here are 5 T cell receptor beta chains from one specimen sequenced in a study of tumor-infiltrating lymphocytes in primary liver carcinoma. DNA and RNA were both co-extracted from approximately 20-30 mg of bulk tissue that had not been sorted. Researchers generated TCR beta cDNA from about 500 ng of total RNA, relying on a constant-region primer. Library construction for TCR beta comprised three nested multiplex PCR rounds performed with slightly modified ARM-PCR. For approximately 11 cycles apiece, the opening two PCR rounds ran with TRBV1-TRBV30 forward primers and a C-beta reverse primer. TCRdb independently ran MiXCR on the multiplex PCR reads; one entry per CDR3 protein. Among around 70,000 distinct CDR3 sequences, roughly three quarters were seen once, and the ten largest hold around a quarter. What was sequenced was liver tumor tissue from sampling region 4. Noted subset: tumor region T4, right-lateral pole. The receptors derive from a middle-aged man with primary liver carcinoma and hepatitis B virus infection.

This clonotype qualifies as medium-sized (0.01 to 0.1%). The V gene is TRBV11-2, the J gene TRBJ1-2; D remains ambiguous. V gave up 5 bases and J gave up 8 bases, with 18 bases separating them. Germline loops: CDR1 SGHAT, CDR2 FQNNGV. The CDR3 is 14 residues long. Here the CDR3 DNA reads TGTGCCAGCAGCACCCTGGGAGGGTTGCGCGGCTACACCTTC. This codes for CASSTLGGLRGYTF. Full variable domain (remainder filled in from reference TRBV11-2 and TRBJ1-2): EAGVAQSPRYKIIEKRQSVAFWCNPISGHATLYWYQQILGQGPKLLIQFQNNGVVDDSQLPKDRFSAERLKGVDSTLKIQPAKLEDSAVYLCASSTLGGLRGYTFGSGTRLTVV.

A remark on this clonotype: A read error is possible here, since a much larger clone lies one base away. The chain carries TRBV12-3 or TRBV12-4 and TRBJ2-7, with 14 bases matching TRBD2. Trimming removed 8 bases from V and 3 bases from J; junction bases left unmatched: 6. The CDR3 consists of 15 residues. The CDR3 protein is CASVGLAGVFYEQYF. Written as DNA, the CDR3 is TGTGCCAGCGTGGGACTAGCGGGAGTTTTCTACGAGCAGTACTTC.

As concerns this clonotype: One junction end disagrees with the germline gene, perhaps due to a read error. J is TRBJ1-5 and V is TRBV7-8, with D tentatively TRBD1 (6 bases). Looked up from germline, CDR1 is SGHVS and CDR2 is FQNEAQ. The CDR3 runs to 15 residues. The CDR3 DNA reads TGTGCCTGCAGCGACAGGTCCGAGGATAGTCAGCCCCAGCATTTT. Amino acid sequence: CACSDRSEDSQPQHF. The variable domain in full, with the rest retrieved from reference TRBV7-8 and TRBJ1-5, is GAGVSQSPRYKVAKRGQDVALRCDPISGHVSLFWYQQALGQGPEFLTYFQNEAQLDKSGLPSDRFFAERPEGSVSTLKIQRTQQEDSAVYLCACSDRSEDSQPQHFGDGTRLSIL.

This clonotype was counted a few times. V and J are TRBV27 and TRBJ2-1; TRBD2 is a possible D gene (6 bases). CDR1 and CDR2 (germline): MNHEY, SMNVEV (reference sequence). This CDR3 has 13 amino acids. V was trimmed by 4 bases and J by 15 bases, leaving 19 bases between them. For the CDR3, the DNA is TGTGCCAGCAGTTACTCGGAGGGCGGGAAGTGGTTCTTC. Translated, it gives CASSYSEGGKWFF.

On this clonotype itself: As the CDR3 is not closed by the conserved phenylalanine or tryptophan, this likely results from a read error. The chain uses TRBV11-1 and TRBJ2-2; no firm D call. V lost 1 base and J 6 bases, leaving 6 bases between the germline ends. Germline lookup yields CDR1 SGHAT and CDR2 FQDESV (reference sequence). The CDR3 is made up of 13 amino acids. The CDR3 coding sequence is TGTGCCAGCAGCTTAGGACCGTCCGGGGAGCTGTTTTAT. It is translated as CASSLGPSGELFY.